This record concerns one TCR beta chain sequence. This entry belongs to a study of T cell responses to AZD1222 COVID-19 vaccine. The table came from immunoSEQ multiplex PCR; TCRdb's copy has only in-frame clones and leaves some out. The table includes about 120,000 clones, 80% to 95% detected once. CDR1 MNHEY and CDR2 SVGAGI come from the germline V gene. The CDR3 loop spans 14 amino acids. After removal of 6 bases from V and 9 bases from J, the junction contained 8 bases not matched to a gene. The sequence came from an adult in good health. The source was peripheral blood, collected on day 0 of AZD1222 vaccination. The V gene is TRBV6-5, the J gene TRBJ2-4, with 10 bases identical to TRBD1. This CDR3 is CASRPGQGIGIQYF. DNA for the CDR3: TGTGCCAGCAGACCGGGACAGGGGATCGGCATTCAGTACTTC.